The 25 T cell receptor beta chains in this list originate from one sample, sequenced in a study of cytomegalovirus exposure and HLA in healthy donors. The PCR employed 60 Vbeta primers together with 13 Jbeta primers. Repertoires were generated with immunoSEQ multiplex PCR, while TCRdb's copy carries only in-frame clones and drops some. Seen here are around 130,000 clones, approximately 76% observed once, and the top ten hold around 1.9%. Sequencing used PBMCs. These receptor sequences come from a man aged 35 to 55 in good health and CMV-seronegative.

The rearrangement joins TRBV7-2 to TRBJ2-3, with 7 nucleotides matching TRBD2. The V segment lost 5 bases and the J segment 2 bases; nucleotides outside the gene matches: 10. The CDR3 runs 16 residues. Germline CDR1 reads SGHTA; CDR2 reads FQGNSA. The CDR3 sequence: CASSPTGTTTTDTQYF. The CDR3 coding sequence is TGTGCCAGCAGCCCAACGGGGACTACGACCACAGATACGCAGTATTTT.

The chain joins TRBV7-9 to TRBJ1-3, with 7 bases aligning to TRBD1. J was trimmed by 2 bases and V by 4 bases; bases with no gene match: 5. Looked up from germline, CDR1 is SEHNR and CDR2 is FQNEAQ (reference sequence). This CDR3 contains 15 residues. CDR3 DNA sequence: TGTGCCAGCAGCTCAACTGACAGGGCTGGAAACACCATATATTTT. It encodes CASSSTDRAGNTIYF.

The chain employs TRBV6-1 and TRBJ2-1; tentative D call: TRBD2 (6 bases). The CDR3 covers 13 residues. The V end lost 6 bases, the J end lost 6 bases, and 12 bases lay between the germline ends. Germline values: CDR1 MNHNS, CDR2 SASEGT. Here the CDR3 reads CASSPLGGNEQFF. DNA for the CDR3: TGTGCCAGCAGCCCGCTGGGGGGCAATGAGCAGTTCTTC.

The CDR3 protein is CSVFAGELFF. The CDR3 DNA follows: TGCAGCGTTTTCGCCGGGGAGCTGTTTTTT. This rearrangement joins TRBV29-1 to TRBJ2-2; D is undetermined. The germline V gene encodes CDR1 SQVTM and CDR2 ANQGSEA. V was trimmed by 5 bases and J by 6 bases, leaving 4 bases between them. The CDR3 extends over 10 amino acids.

This chain joins TRBV9 and TRBJ2-7; 10 bases line up with TRBD1. The trim removed 9 bases at V and 5 bases at J, leaving 17 bases unmatched. CDR1 and CDR2 from the germline V gene are SGDLS and YYNGEE. The CDR3 consists of 16 residues. The CDR3, as DNA: TGTGCCACCTCTCAGGGGGCGGGGACAGGGGTGGACGAGCAGTACTTC. Residues: CATSQGAGTGVDEQYF.

This chain links TRBV5-6 with TRBJ2-2; 9 bases align to TRBD2. This CDR3 is 14 amino acids long. Per germline, CDR1 SGHDT and CDR2 YYEEEE. The trim removed 4 bases at V and 7 bases at J, leaving 5 bases unmatched. The CDR3 DNA reads as TGTGCCAGCAGCGGCGGGGGGGCCTTCGGGGAGCTGTTTTTT. This sequence encodes CASSGGGAFGELFF. Variable domain in full (rest from reference TRBV5-6 and TRBJ2-2): DAGVTQSPTHLIKTRGQQVTLRCSPKSGHDTVSWYQQALGQGPQFIFQYYEEEERQRGNFPDRFSGHQFPNYSSELNVNALLLGDSALYLCASSGGGAFGELFFGEGSRLTVL.

In this sample, this clone turned up once. This rearrangement joins TRBV19 to TRBJ2-7, with a weak D call TRBD1 (6 bases). The CDR3 covers 16 residues. V was pared by 5 bases and J by 2 bases, with 19 bases between. Germline V lookup: CDR1 LNHDA, CDR2 SQIVND (reference sequence). CDR3 protein: CASSDRTDIATYEQYF. CDR3 DNA: TGTGCCAGTAGTGACCGGACAGATATCGCCACCTACGAGCAGTACTTC. The whole variable domain, filled in from reference TRBV19 and TRBJ2-7, reads DGGITQSPKYLFRKEGQNVTLSCEQNLNHDAMYWYRQDPGQGLRLIYYSQIVNDFQKGDIAEGYSVSREKKESFPLTVTSAQKNPTAFYLCASSDRTDIATYEQYFGPGTRLTVT.

V is TRBV10-3 and J is TRBJ2-7; 11 bases line up with TRBD1. V shed 0 bases, J shed 6 bases, and the junction held 4 bases outside the gene matches. There are 15 residues in the CDR3. Germline values: CDR1 ENHRY, CDR2 SYGVKD. CDR3 bases: TGTGCCATCAGTGAGTCGGACAGGGGGCTCGGCGAGCAGTACTTC. Residues: CAISESDRGLGEQYF.

Notes on this clone: An end of the junction does not agree with germline; a read error may underlie this. This chain connects TRBV20-1 to TRBJ2-7; D call uncertain. The CDR3 loop spans 11 amino acids. The germline V gene has CDR1 DFQATT and CDR2 SNEGSKA (reference sequence). Here the CDR3 reads CSALASYGQYF. The CDR3 DNA reads TGCAGTGCTCTTGCGTCCTACGGGCAGTACTTC.

This clone was recorded once. This chain joins TRBV27 and TRBJ2-5, with D tentatively TRBD2 (6 bases). V lost 5 bases and J lost 5, with 15 bases in between. CDR3 length: 14 residues. Germline V lookup: CDR1 MNHEY, CDR2 SMNVEV (reference sequence). In DNA form, the CDR3 reads TGTGCCAGCAGTATGCTATCAGGGAGGGAGACCCAGTACTTC. Amino acid sequence: CASSMLSGRETQYF.

The V call is TRBV5-6, the J call TRBJ2-7, with 7 nucleotides matching TRBD1. Germline V CDR1 and CDR2: SGHDT, YYEEEE. The trim removed 4 bases at V and 3 bases at J, leaving 10 bases unmatched. The CDR3 runs 15 residues. CDR3 in amino acids: CASSPTPQGDYEQYF. CDR3 sequence (DNA): TGTGCCAGCAGCCCAACTCCCCAGGGGGACTACGAGCAGTACTTC. The whole variable domain, filled in from reference TRBV5-6 and TRBJ2-7, reads DAGVTQSPTHLIKTRGQQVTLRCSPKSGHDTVSWYQQALGQGPQFIFQYYEEEERQRGNFPDRFSGHQFPNYSSELNVNALLLGDSALYLCASSPTPQGDYEQYFGPGTRLTVT.

This clone has more than one count but fewer than ten. This chain links TRBV30 with TRBJ2-2; possibly TRBD1 for D (5 bases). Trimming shortened V by 4 bases and J by 6 bases, and 18 bases separated the two germline ends. CDR3 length: 15 residues. Germline V gene data show CDR1 as GTSNPN and CDR2 as SVGIG (reference sequence). As DNA, the CDR3 is TGTGCCTGGACAAGAGACAGCCTGTCCGCCGGGGAGCTGTTTTTT. It is translated as CAWTRDSLSAGELFF.

The chain recombines TRBV6-1 with TRBJ2-7; unclear D gene. This CDR3 has 13 residues. CDR1 MNHNS and CDR2 SASEGT come from the germline V gene. V was shortened by 6 bases and J by 5 bases, with 14 bases between the two germline ends. CDR3 residues: CASSDSGYDEQYF. CDR3 DNA sequence: TGTGCCAGCAGCGACTCCGGGTACGACGAGCAGTACTTC.

V gene TRBV10-3 combines with J gene TRBJ2-7; TRBD1 agrees at 7 bases. Per germline, CDR1 ENHRY and CDR2 SYGVKD. This CDR3 spans 12 amino acids. V was clipped by 9 bases and J by 3 bases; unmatched bases: 5. CDR3 DNA sequence: TGTGCCATAAGGGCAGGGGGCTACGAGCAGTACTTC. Its protein product is CAIRAGGYEQYF.

The V call is TRBV10-2, the J call TRBJ1-2; 7 bases are shared with TRBD1. This CDR3 comprises 14 residues. After removal of 3 bases from V and 4 bases from J, the junction contained 5 bases not matched to a gene. Germline assignment: CDR1 WSHSY and CDR2 SAAADI. The CDR3: CASSDYRGAYGYTF. CDR3 sequence (DNA): TGCGCCAGCAGTGACTACAGGGGAGCCTATGGCTACACCTTC.

This chain connects TRBV5-1 to TRBJ2-1; TRBD1 aligns across 8 bases. CDR3 length: 15 residues. CDR1 SGHRS and CDR2 YFSETQ come from the germline V gene. Germline trimming cut 4 bases from V and 1 base from J; bases unmatched to any gene: 4. CDR3 sequence: CASSPRTGSYNEQFF. CDR3 DNA sequence: TGCGCCAGCAGCCCAAGGACAGGGTCCTACAATGAGCAGTTCTTC.

Only a few counts were recorded for this clone. V gene TRBV28 combines with J gene TRBJ2-2, with 7 bases identical to TRBD2. Germline V gene data show CDR1 as MDHEN and CDR2 as SYDVKM. V gave up 5 bases and J gave up 2 bases; unmatched junction bases: 8. This CDR3 contains 16 residues. As DNA, the CDR3 is TGTGCCAGCAGTACCTGGGGAGGGTCTAACACCGGGGAGCTGTTTTTT. This codes for CASSTWGGSNTGELFF.

The V gene is TRBV5-4, the J gene TRBJ2-4; 7 positions agree with TRBD1. Germline V gene sequence: CDR1 SGHNT, CDR2 YYREEE (reference sequence). This CDR3 region has 16 residues. V shed 0 bases and J 0 bases; nucleotides not matched to a gene: 3. CDR3 sequence (DNA): TGTGCCAGCAGCTTGGTGGCAGGGGGAGCCAAAAACATTCAGTACTTC. Residues: CASSLVAGGAKNIQYF.

The chain uses TRBV5-1 and TRBJ2-3, with 9 bases identical to TRBD1. V was clipped by 4 bases and J by 4 bases; unmatched bases: 10. Germline V lookup: CDR1 SGHRS, CDR2 YFSETQ. The CDR3 consists of 16 residues. This chain's CDR3 is CASSLTGTGLPDTQYF. CDR3 in DNA: TGCGCCAGCAGCCTGACCGGGACAGGGTTACCAGATACGCAGTATTTT.

This clone has only a few counts. The chain is built from TRBV4-3 and TRBJ1-1; no reliable D call. V lost 0 bases to trimming and J lost 1 base, with 6 bases between them. CDR3 size: 14 residues. Per germline, CDR1 LGHNA and CDR2 YSLEER. CDR3 residues: CASSQEAGNTEAFF. The CDR3 DNA follows: TGCGCCAGCAGCCAAGAAGCGGGGAACACTGAAGCTTTCTTT.

This clone was observed a few times. The rearrangement links TRBV6-6 to TRBJ2-1; the match to TRBD1 covers 8 bases. CDR1 is MNHNY and CDR2 is SVGAGI in the germline V gene (reference sequence). J was trimmed by 7 bases and V by 6 bases; bases with no gene match: 14. CDR3 size: 16 residues. The CDR3 region is CASSPQGEIPGNEQFF. For the CDR3, the DNA is TGTGCCAGCAGCCCACAGGGGGAAATCCCTGGGAATGAGCAGTTCTTC.

This rearrangement joins TRBV30 to TRBJ1-6, with 10 bases identical to TRBD1. Germline V lookup: CDR1 GTSNPN, CDR2 SVGIG (reference sequence). The CDR3 has 16 residues. V was pared by 3 bases and J by 6 bases, with 8 bases of the junction left unmatched. CDR3 in amino acids: CAWSRPGQGINSPLHF. DNA for the CDR3: TGTGCCTGGAGCCGACCGGGACAGGGGATTAATTCACCCCTCCACTTT.

The V and J genes are TRBV6-1 and TRBJ1-6; D may be TRBD1 (6 bases). This CDR3 spans 18 amino acids. V was pared by 2 bases and J by 0 bases, with 14 bases between. Germline loops: CDR1 MNHNS, CDR2 SASEGT. CDR3 nucleotide sequence: TGTGCCAGCAGTGAATGGCCGGGGGGGCTCTCCTATAATTCACCCCTCCACTTT. Its translation: CASSEWPGGLSYNSPLHF.

This clone is a singleton in its sample. This chain links TRBV14 with TRBJ2-2; D is perhaps TRBD1 (5 bases). Germline V lookup: CDR1 SGHDN, CDR2 FVKESK. Trimming took 4 bases from V and 0 from J, leaving 15 bases between them. The CDR3 runs to 17 residues. The CDR3: CASSREDKGSNTGELFF. As DNA, the CDR3 is TGTGCCAGCAGCCGAGAGGACAAAGGGTCGAACACCGGGGAGCTGTTTTTT. The whole variable domain, remainder taken from reference TRBV14 and TRBJ2-2, is EAGVTQFPSHSVIEKGQTVTLRCDPISGHDNLYWYRRVMGKEIKFLLHFVKESKQDESGMPNNRFLAERTGGTYSTLKVQPAELEDSGVYFCASSREDKGSNTGELFFGEGSRLTVL.

This clone was detected once. In DNA form, the CDR3 reads TGTGCCAGCAGTGAACGGGCTATCGGGAGGGCTAGTGAGCAGTACTTC. Encoded protein: CASSERAIGRASEQYF. This sequence joins TRBV6-1 and TRBJ2-7, with 8 bases identical to TRBD2. The J segment lost 7 bases and the V segment lost 2 bases, leaving 13 bases of the junction unmatched. This CDR3 has 16 amino acids. CDR1 is MNHNS and CDR2 is SASEGT in the germline V gene.